The 26 T cell receptor beta chains below all came from one sample that was sequenced in a study of T cell responses to AZD1222 COVID-19 vaccine. Only in-frame clones appear in the TCRdb table, and some are missing; sequencing was by immunoSEQ multiplex PCR. This sample has nearly 110,000 clones, with roughly 90% found just once. The sequencing here drew on peripheral blood, taken on day 0 of AZD1222 vaccination. These receptors were obtained from an adult in good health.

The rearrangement links TRBV14 to TRBJ1-2; D is unclear. Germline-derived CDR1 and CDR2 are SGHDN and FVKESK. The CDR3 contains 13 residues. Trimming removed 0 bases at V and 4 bases at J, with 6 bases between. The CDR3 coding sequence is TGTGCCAGCAGCCAAGAGCACCTCTATGGCTACACCTTC. Translated, it gives CASSQEHLYGYTF. Based on the CDR3 plus reference TRBV14 and TRBJ1-2, the full variable domain is EAGVTQFPSHSVIEKGQTVTLRCDPISGHDNLYWYRRVMGKEIKFLLHFVKESKQDESGMPNNRFLAERTGGTYSTLKVQPAELEDSGVYFCASSQEHLYGYTFGSGTRLTVV.

The rearrangement joins TRBV19 to TRBJ1-1; D may be TRBD1 (5 bases). Between the trimmed V and J ends, which lost 7 bases and 4 bases, there was a span of 16 bases. The CDR3 has 14 amino acids. The V gene's germline CDR1 is LNHDA and CDR2 SQIVND (reference sequence). The CDR3 reads CASKSGEGITEAFF. The CDR3 DNA sequence: TGTGCCAGTAAAAGCGGGGAGGGGATCACTGAAGCTTTCTTT. Variable domain in full (rest from reference TRBV19 and TRBJ1-1): DGGITQSPKYLFRKEGQNVTLSCEQNLNHDAMYWYRQDPGQGLRLIYYSQIVNDFQKGDIAEGYSVSREKKESFPLTVTSAQKNPTAFYLCASKSGEGITEAFFGQGTRLTVV.

The CDR3 spells CASGGDRAQDTQYF. Written as DNA, the CDR3 is TGTGCTAGTGGTGGGGACAGGGCCCAAGATACGCAGTATTTT. The chain joins TRBV12-5 to TRBJ2-3; 9 bases agree with TRBD1. The germline V gene has CDR1 LGHNT and CDR2 FRNRAP. V shed 5 bases and J 5 bases; nucleotides not matched to a gene: 5. The CDR3 runs to 14 residues.

V is TRBV3-1 (or the pseudogene TRBV3-2) and J is TRBJ2-7; a possible D gene is TRBD2 (5 bases). Germline CDR1 is LGHDT and CDR2 is YNNKEL (reference sequence). The ends were cut back, 4 bases at V and 2 bases at J, with 9 bases in the middle. This CDR3 has 13 residues. The CDR3 region has the DNA TGTGCCAGCAGCCGCTCGGAGGCCTACGAGCAGTACTTC. This encodes CASSRSEAYEQYF.

This chain joins TRBV7-9 and TRBJ1-1; a weak D match, TRBD1 (6 bases). V was pared by 6 bases and J by 0 bases, with 14 bases between. The germline gives CDR1 SEHNR, CDR2 FQNEAQ (reference sequence). The length of the CDR3 is 15 residues. The CDR3 sequence is CASSLQGTMNTEAFF. In DNA form, the CDR3 reads TGTGCCAGCAGTCTTCAGGGGACAATGAACACTGAAGCTTTCTTT.

The J gene is TRBJ2-7, the V gene TRBV3-1 (or the pseudogene TRBV3-2), with 10 positions matching TRBD1. Germline V gene sequence: CDR1 LGHDT, CDR2 YNNKEL (reference sequence). The CDR3 contains 14 residues. The V and J ends lost 4 bases and 3 bases, in that order; junction bases with no gene match: 3. The chain's CDR3 is CASSPRDRGYEQYF. The CDR3, as DNA: TGTGCCAGCAGCCCCCGGGACAGGGGCTACGAGCAGTACTTC.

This clone was found once. The rearrangement links TRBV7-3 to TRBJ2-3; TRBD2 might be the D (6 bases). Trimming stripped 2 bases from V and 0 bases from J, with 12 bases between. Looked up from germline, CDR1 is SGHTA and CDR2 is FQGTGA. This CDR3 comprises 16 residues. The CDR3: CASSLGVGGSTDTQYF. Here the CDR3 DNA reads TGTGCCAGCAGCTTAGGGGTGGGAGGTAGCACAGATACGCAGTATTTT.

CDR3 nucleotides: TGTGCCAGTTTACCAACCGGGACAGCTCCTCGAAACATTCAGTACTTC. It yields the protein CASLPTGTAPRNIQYF. The gene calls are TRBV19 and TRBJ2-4; 7 bases are a match to TRBD1. J was trimmed by 6 bases and V by 8 bases; bases with no gene match: 16. The CDR3 extends over 16 amino acids. CDR1 is LNHDA, CDR2 SQIVND, per germline (reference sequence).

The chain joins TRBV4-2 to TRBJ2-7; TRBD2 matches at 9 bases. This CDR3 comprises 17 residues. Germline V gives CDR1 LGHNA, CDR2 YNFKEQ. V dropped 1 base and J dropped 0; count of bases not matched to a gene: 7. The CDR3 is CASSQVSSGAFSYEQYF. CDR3 coding DNA: TGTGCCAGCAGCCAAGTGTCTAGCGGGGCCTTCTCCTACGAGCAGTACTTC.

The chain uses TRBV18 and TRBJ2-2; TRBD2 matches at 8 bases. The V gene end was trimmed by 3 bases and the J gene end by 6 bases; junction bases not matched to a gene: 12. CDR1 and CDR2 from the germline V gene are KGHSH and LQKENI. The CDR3 runs 17 residues. Here the CDR3 reads CASSPSGGARTSGELFF. Written as DNA, the CDR3 is TGTGCCAGCTCACCTTCGGGGGGGGCCCGAACTTCCGGGGAGCTGTTTTTT. The whole variable domain, remainder taken from reference TRBV18 and TRBJ2-2, is NAGVMQNPRHLVRRRGQEARLRCSPMKGHSHVYWYRQLPEEGLKFMVYLQKENIIDESGMPKERFSAEFPKEGPSILRIQQVVRGDSAAYFCASSPSGGARTSGELFFGEGSRLTVL.

V and J are TRBV27 and TRBJ1-6; TRBD1 might be the D (5 bases). Trimming shortened V by 2 bases and J by 6 bases, and 8 bases separated the two germline ends. This CDR3 is 14 amino acids long. Germline lookup yields CDR1 MNHEY and CDR2 SMNVEV (reference sequence). The CDR3 nucleotides are TGTGCCAGCAGTTTAGTGGGGCCTAATTCACCCCTCCACTTT. It is translated as CASSLVGPNSPLHF.

This chain joins TRBV10-3 and TRBJ2-3; D ambiguous. Trimming shortened V by 7 bases and J by 3 bases, and 17 bases separated the two germline ends. CDR3 length equals 15 residues. Per germline, CDR1 ENHRY and CDR2 SYGVKD. The chain's CDR3 is CAITRSGSETDTQYF. In DNA, the CDR3 is TGTGCCATCACCCGTTCGGGCTCAGAAACAGATACGCAGTATTTT.

This chain joins TRBV7-9 and TRBJ2-3; D might be TRBD1 (5 bases). V was trimmed by 11 bases and J by 9 bases, leaving 9 bases between them. In germline, CDR1 is SEHNR, CDR2 FQNEAQ (reference sequence). This CDR3 is 9 amino acids long. The CDR3 reads CALQGTQYF. CDR3 nucleotide sequence: TGTGCCCTCCAGGGCACGCAGTATTTT.

V is TRBV3-1 (or the pseudogene TRBV3-2) and J is TRBJ1-1; D is uncertain. In germline, CDR1 is LGHDT, CDR2 YNNKEL (reference sequence). The CDR3 contains 12 residues. V dropped 3 bases and J dropped 11 bases, with 13 bases sitting between them. This chain's CDR3 is CASSQGVFVAFF. As DNA, the CDR3 is TGTGCCAGCAGCCAGGGAGTGTTTGTGGCTTTCTTT.

This chain joins TRBV6-4 and TRBJ2-1, with 7 bases identical to TRBD2. With V trimmed by 0 bases and J by 7 bases, 12 bases remained unmatched. This CDR3 contains 17 residues. From germline, CDR1 is MRHNA and CDR2 SNTAGT. This CDR3 is CASSDSRGLRSANEQFF. The CDR3 DNA follows: TGTGCCAGCAGTGACTCAAGGGGACTAAGATCAGCTAATGAGCAGTTCTTC.

The J gene is TRBJ2-3, the V gene TRBV5-1, with 11 bases aligning to TRBD2. The germline V gene has CDR1 SGHRS and CDR2 YFSETQ. This CDR3 has 14 residues. The V segment lost 6 bases and the J segment 4 bases; nucleotides outside the gene matches: 4. CDR3 protein: CASTGLAAPDTQYF. In DNA form, the CDR3 reads TGCGCCAGCACGGGACTAGCGGCGCCAGATACGCAGTATTTT. Based on the CDR3 plus reference TRBV5-1 and TRBJ2-3, the full variable domain is KAGVTQTPRYLIKTRGQQVTLSCSPISGHRSVSWYQQTPGQGLQFLFEYFSETQRNKGNFPGRFSGRQFSNSRSEMNVSTLELGDSALYLCASTGLAAPDTQYFGPGTRLTVL.

This clone was detected once. The chain uses TRBV11-2 and TRBJ2-7, with 8 positions matching TRBD2. This CDR3 region has 16 residues. V dropped 3 bases and J dropped 4; count of bases not matched to a gene: 11. CDR1 and CDR2 from the germline V gene are SGHAT and FQNNGV. CDR3 nucleotide sequence: TGTGCCAGCAGCTTGGGAGAAGGGACTAGGATTTACGAGCAGTACTTC. It is translated as CASSLGEGTRIYEQYF.

V usage is TRBV6-1 and J usage is TRBJ1-6; a possible D gene is TRBD1 (6 bases). Per germline, CDR1 MNHNS and CDR2 SASEGT. The CDR3 spans 15 residues. Between the trimmed V and J ends, which lost 0 bases and 11 bases, there was a span of 14 bases. This chain's CDR3 is CASSEASQGRTPLHF. The CDR3 nucleotides are TGTGCCAGCAGTGAAGCGTCACAGGGAAGGACACCCCTCCACTTT.

This clone was counted only a few times. The chain combines TRBV19 with TRBJ2-7, with TRBD2 matching 11 bases. Trimming took 5 bases from V and 3 from J; bases not matched to a gene: 3. The CDR3 loop spans 14 amino acids. In germline, CDR1 is LNHDA, CDR2 SQIVND (reference sequence). Written as DNA, the CDR3 is TGTGCCAGTAGTCCCGGGACTAGCGGCTACGAGCAGTACTTC. Translation gives CASSPGTSGYEQYF.

This rearrangement joins TRBV2 to TRBJ1-1, with D maybe TRBD1 (5 bases). This CDR3 contains 12 residues. Germline V gives CDR1 SNHLY, CDR2 FYNNEI. V lost 4 bases and J 6 bases, leaving 9 bases between the germline ends. Here the CDR3 reads CASSGVRAEAFF. The CDR3 region has the DNA TGTGCCAGCAGTGGAGTCAGGGCTGAAGCTTTCTTT.

The chain has TRBV2 and TRBJ1-3; no reliable D call. Germline V gene data show CDR1 as SNHLY and CDR2 as FYNNEI. The length of the CDR3 is 11 residues. The V and J ends lost 6 bases and 4 bases respectively, with 4 bases between them. As DNA, the CDR3 is TGTGCCAGCAGGACCGGAAACACCATATATTTT. This translates into CASRTGNTIYF.

There are a few counts of this clone. This chain uses TRBV10-2 with TRBJ2-1, with D maybe TRBD2 (5 bases). Germline CDR1 is WSHSY and CDR2 is SAAADI. The CDR3 extends over 11 amino acids. V lost 6 bases to trimming and J lost 10 bases, with 10 bases between them. CDR3 in DNA: TGCGCCAGCAGGCAGGACTCCGAGCAGTTCTTC. This sequence encodes CASRQDSEQFF.

This clone was recorded only once. The chain couples TRBV12-5 to TRBJ1-4; 7 bases fit TRBD1. The CDR3 runs to 13 residues. J was trimmed by 7 bases and V by 5 bases; bases with no gene match: 4. Germline lookup yields CDR1 LGHNT and CDR2 FRNRAP. The CDR3 sequence is CASGRGDSEKLFF. The CDR3 nucleotides are TGTGCTAGTGGTCGTGGGGACAGTGAAAAACTGTTTTTT.

The chain has TRBV30 and TRBJ2-5; D gene uncertain. CDR3 length: 13 residues. Trimming shortened V by 5 bases and J by 4 bases, and 14 bases separated the two germline ends. Germline V CDR1 and CDR2: GTSNPN, SVGIG (reference sequence). This chain's CDR3 is CAWGDGRSETQYF. CDR3 DNA: TGTGCCTGGGGGGATGGCAGGTCAGAGACCCAGTACTTC.

The chain uses TRBV7-3 and TRBJ2-7; 7 bases are shared with TRBD1. The germline V gene encodes CDR1 SGHTA and CDR2 FQGTGA. The V segment lost 5 bases and the J segment 0 bases; nucleotides outside the gene matches: 7. This CDR3 region has 15 residues. CDR3 in amino acids: CASSIGQAGSYEQYF. The CDR3 DNA reads TGTGCCAGCAGCATCGGACAGGCTGGCTCCTACGAGCAGTACTTC.

V usage is TRBV18 and J usage is TRBJ2-5, with a tentative D call TRBD2 (5 bases). V lost 3 bases and J 1 base, leaving 15 bases between the germline ends. The CDR3 is 16 amino acids. CDR1 and CDR2 from the germline V gene are KGHSH and LQKENI. CDR3: CASSPVPSGVQETQYF. The CDR3 DNA follows: TGTGCCAGCTCACCGGTACCGAGCGGAGTCCAAGAGACCCAGTACTTC.